These 6 T cell receptor beta chains came from one sample sequenced in a study of vaccination and CD4 T cells after COVID-19. Antigens of these TCRs are unknown. Stated treatment: roughly nine-day PBMC culture with coronavirus spike peptide pools or control peptides (ViraFEST assay). The study sequenced cultured CD4+ T cell DNA using the Oncomine TCR Beta short-read assay. TCRdb reanalysed the PCR reads using MiXCR and keeps one entry per CDR3 protein. The data contain more than 9,500 distinct CDR3 sequences, approximately 55% of them singletons. Sequenced: CD4+ T cells from blood, cultured in vitro. The receptor set was obtained from a human donor who had recovered from COVID-19.

The chain has TRBV20-1 and TRBJ2-1; no firm D call. Germline V CDR1 and CDR2: DFQATT, SNEGSKA (reference sequence). The CDR3 is made up of 13 amino acids. V lost 5 bases, J lost 9 bases, and 17 bases lay in between. CDR3 residues: CSADRASMGEQFF. CDR3 DNA sequence: TGCAGTGCTGACCGGGCCTCCATGGGTGAGCAGTTCTTC.

The chain has TRBV15 and TRBJ1-2; D is ambiguous. The ends were cut back, 0 bases at V and 8 bases at J, with 7 bases in the middle. The CDR3 contains 12 residues. Per germline, CDR1 LNHNV and CDR2 YYDKDF (reference sequence). This CDR3 reads CATSRDSYGYTF. In DNA form, the CDR3 reads TGTGCCACCAGCAGAGATTCTTACGGCTACACCTTC.

This chain links TRBV5-1 with TRBJ2-3; 7 positions match TRBD2. Per germline, CDR1 SGHRS and CDR2 YFSETQ. This CDR3 spans 14 amino acids. After removal of 7 bases from V and 2 bases from J, the junction contained 7 bases not matched to a gene. The CDR3 region has the DNA TGCGCCAGCGGTGGGGGACTAAACACAGATACGCAGTATTTT. Protein: CASGGGLNTDTQYF.

The J gene is TRBJ2-4, the V gene TRBV20-1; 8 bases align to TRBD2. In germline, CDR1 is DFQATT, CDR2 SNEGSKA (reference sequence). Germline trimming cut 5 bases from V and 8 bases from J; bases unmatched to any gene: 5. CDR3 length equals 12 residues. The DNA for the CDR3 is TGCAGTGCTGGACTAGCCACGGACATTCAGTACTTC. Its protein is CSAGLATDIQYF.

V gene TRBV6-1 combines with J gene TRBJ1-5, with D hard to call. The CDR3 has 15 amino acids. Germline V gene sequence: CDR1 MNHNS, CDR2 SASEGT. Trimming left V 7 bases short and J 1 base short, with 14 bases between. The CDR3 coding sequence is TGTGCCAGCAACCTAGACATATTAAGCAATCAGCCCCAGCATTTT. Translated: CASNLDILSNQPQHF.

The chain uses TRBV2 and TRBJ1-4, with D unclear. V was shortened by 7 bases and J by 11 bases, with 11 bases between the two germline ends. The germline V gene encodes CDR1 SNHLY and CDR2 FYNNEI. CDR3 length: 11 residues. In DNA, the CDR3 is TGTGCCAGCAATCCCGGCGGGAAACTGTTTTTT. Encoded protein: CASNPGGKLFF. The full variable domain, completed using reference TRBV2 and TRBJ1-4, is EPEVTQTPSHQVTQMGQEVILRCVPISNHLYFYWYRQILGQKVEFLVSFYNNEISEKSEIFDDQFSVERPDGSNFTLKIRSTKLEDSAMYFCASNPGGKLFFGSGTQLSVL.